Presented here are 5 T cell receptor beta chains from one specimen sequenced in a study of T cell repertoires in cytomegalovirus infection. Which antigens these TCRs recognize remains unknown. MiXCR, applied by TCRdb to the reads, yields one record per CDR3 protein. The sample lists around 340,000 distinct CDR3 sequences, under 35% occurring once. Sequencing was performed on cultured PBMCs, taken from culture after CMV antigen stimulation. All receptors come from a human donor in good health (CMV status not recorded). Some clones in this sample may be carry-over from other donors' samples.

This chain's CDR3 is CASSALQGRADTEAFF. In DNA, the CDR3 is TGTGCCAGCAGCGCCCTCCAGGGGCGCGCGGACACTGAAGCTTTCTTT. The chain carries TRBV6-2 or TRBV6-3 and TRBJ1-1; possibly TRBD1 for D (6 bases). V was trimmed by 6 bases and J by 3 bases, leaving 20 bases between them. The length of the CDR3 is 16 residues. Germline CDR1 MNHEY, CDR2 SVGEGT.

Only a few counts were recorded for this clonotype. This sequence joins TRBV6-4 and TRBJ2-3; D gene unclear. This CDR3 contains 13 residues. Germline V lookup: CDR1 MRHNA, CDR2 SNTAGT. With 3 bases removed from V and 2 bases from J, the gap between germline ends came to 6 bases. CDR3 bases: TGTGCCAGCAGTGAAGGGTCCACAGATACGCAGTATTTT. Encoded protein: CASSEGSTDTQYF.

The table lists this clonotype with a few counts. The rearrangement joins TRBV28 to TRBJ2-2; no reliable D call. Trimming left V 4 bases short and J 6 bases short, with 6 bases between. The CDR3 runs to 12 residues. CDR1 and CDR2 (germline): MDHEN, SYDVKM. The CDR3 DNA reads TGTGCCAGCAGTTACGGATCCGGGGAGCTGTTTTTT. Residues: CASSYGSGELFF.

There are many counts of this clonotype. This sequence joins TRBV7-2 and TRBJ2-3; 9 bases agree with TRBD2. The junction had 6 bases not matched to a gene; V was cut back by 4 bases and J by 1 base. CDR3 length equals 16 residues. Germline V gene sequence: CDR1 SGHTA, CDR2 FQGNSA. The CDR3 spells CASSSLAGSRTDTQYF. CDR3 nucleotide sequence: TGTGCCAGCAGCTCCCTAGCGGGAAGCCGCACAGATACGCAGTATTTT.

This clonotype was observed at least ten times. This chain joins TRBV6-1 and TRBJ2-2; 8 bases align to TRBD1. Germline CDR1 and CDR2: MNHNS and SASEGT. The CDR3 sequence is 16 residues long. V trimming: 5 bases; J trimming: 3 bases; junction bases outside the gene matches: 8. The CDR3, as DNA: TGTGCCAGCAGTTTGTCCGACAGGGGAGACACCGGGGAGCTGTTTTTT. Its translation is CASSLSDRGDTGELFF.